Shown below are 22 T cell receptor beta chains from a single sample sequenced in a study of identical twins. Using its own MiXCR run on the 5' RACE reads, TCRdb lists one record per CDR3 protein. This sample has 690,000 or so distinct CDR3 sequences; around 6% occur once, and the top ten carry roughly 2%. The sample consisted of naive T cells sorted from blood. The receptors originated from a man between 18 and 29 years old in good health.

This clonotype was counted many times. The genes are TRBV4-1 and TRBJ2-3; D remains unclear. Deletions cut 3 bases from V and 6 bases from J, with 16 bases between. Germline CDR1 is MGHRA and CDR2 is YSYEKL. The CDR3 runs 15 residues. The CDR3 nucleotides are TGCGCCAGCAGCCATCGGTTATCAGGCGCTGATACGCAGTATTTT. It is translated as CASSHRLSGADTQYF.

This clonotype was observed many times. The rearrangement uses TRBV25-1 and TRBJ2-1, with 9 bases fitting TRBD2. The J segment lost 1 base and the V segment lost 0 bases, leaving 7 bases of the junction unmatched. The V gene's germline CDR1 is MGHDK and CDR2 SYGVNS. This CDR3 is built from 18 residues. Written as DNA, the CDR3 is TGTGCCAGCAGTGAATATAACCTAGCGGGAAGGTCCTACAATGAGCAGTTCTTC. The encoded protein is CASSEYNLAGRSYNEQFF.

This clonotype was seen repeatedly, ten times or more. The V call is TRBV24-1, the J call TRBJ1-1; D is unresolved. From germline, CDR1 is KGHDR and CDR2 SFDVKD. CDR3 length equals 13 residues. Between the trimmed V and J ends, which lost 7 bases and 0 bases, there was a span of 8 bases. The chain's CDR3 is CATSPGLNTEAFF. In DNA, the CDR3 is TGTGCCACCAGCCCAGGCTTGAACACTGAAGCTTTCTTT.

The CDR3 DNA follows: TGTGCCAGCAGCTTAGGTCCAGCGGAGCTAGCCAAAAACATTCAGTACTTC. Translation: CASSLGPAELAKNIQYF. The V and J genes are TRBV11-2 and TRBJ2-4; D is possibly TRBD2 (5 bases). The V gene lost 1 base and the J gene lost 0 bases, with 13 bases spanning the gap. The CDR3 spans 17 residues. Germline CDR1 reads SGHAT; CDR2 reads FQNNGV.

This clonotype appeared many times. The rearrangement links TRBV24-1 to TRBJ2-5; 8 positions match TRBD2. This CDR3 is built from 11 residues. Germline V gene data show CDR1 as KGHDR and CDR2 as SFDVKD. Germline trimming cut 10 bases from V and 5 bases from J; bases unmatched to any gene: 2. The DNA of the CDR3 is TGTGCCACGTCGGGGGGGGAGACCCAGTACTTC. Residues: CATSGGETQYF.

J is TRBJ2-1 and V is TRBV6-1, with 13 nucleotides matching TRBD2. With 7 bases clipped from V and 9 bases from J, the junction kept 12 bases outside the gene matches. The CDR3 is 16 residues long. CDR1 is MNHNS, CDR2 SASEGT, per germline. CDR3 region: CASKLAGLAGHGEQFF. The CDR3 nucleotides are TGTGCCAGCAAGCTTGCGGGACTAGCGGGACATGGTGAGCAGTTCTTC.

Many counts were recorded for this clonotype. This sequence joins TRBV20-1 and TRBJ2-5, with TRBD1 matching over 8 bases. The germline V gene encodes CDR1 DFQATT and CDR2 SNEGSKA (reference sequence). The CDR3 contains 14 residues. V lost 6 bases to trimming and J lost 10 bases; unmatched junction nucleotides: 16. The CDR3 DNA reads as TGCAGTGCCCCAACGGACAGGGTTCGAGGTAGCCAGTACTTC. Translating gives CSAPTDRVRGSQYF.

In this sample, this clonotype turned up a few times. The gene calls are TRBV5-1 and TRBJ2-7; D may be TRBD1 or TRBD2 (6 bases each). V was pared by 4 bases and J by 2 bases, with 13 bases between. The CDR3 sequence is 14 residues long. CDR1 SGHRS and CDR2 YFSETQ come from the germline V gene. CDR3 sequence (DNA): TGCGCCAGCAGCCCGGAGGGACACACCTACGAGCAGTACTTC. Encoded protein: CASSPEGHTYEQYF.

The J gene is TRBJ2-1, the V gene TRBV15; D gene uncertain. In germline, CDR1 is LNHNV, CDR2 YYDKDF (reference sequence). The CDR3 totals 13 residues. V shed 0 bases and J shed 7 bases, with 7 bases lying between them. The CDR3 loop reads CATSRDRGNEQFF. The CDR3 DNA follows: TGTGCCACCAGCAGAGATCGTGGGAATGAGCAGTTCTTC.

This clonotype was seen more than once but under ten times. The chain recombines TRBV12-3 or TRBV12-4 with TRBJ2-5; 10 bases map to TRBD2. CDR3 length: 16 amino acids. Trimming took 1 base from V and 4 from J; bases not matched to a gene: 6. The CDR3 protein is CASSLESSGSRETQYF. CDR3 nucleotides: TGTGCCAGCAGTTTAGAATCTAGCGGGAGCAGAGAGACCCAGTACTTC.

As DNA, the CDR3 is TGTGCCAGCACCACACGGGACCAGCCCCAGCATTTT. Encoded protein: CASTTRDQPQHF. The rearrangement uses TRBV12-3 or TRBV12-4 and TRBJ1-5; D is possibly TRBD1 (5 bases). This CDR3 comprises 12 residues. Trimming pared 7 bases from V and 7 bases from J, leaving 11 bases between.

This clonotype was found many times. The chain joins TRBV5-1 to TRBJ1-1; no definite D call. CDR3 length: 13 amino acids. Germline CDR1 SGHRS, CDR2 YFSETQ. Trimming removed 0 bases at V and 5 bases at J, with 8 bases between. DNA of the CDR3: TGCGCCAGCAGCTTGGCCACTGTAACTGAAGCTTTCTTT. It translates to CASSLATVTEAFF.

The table lists this clonotype with a few counts. V gene TRBV6-2 or TRBV6-3 combines with J gene TRBJ2-7, with 8 bases matching TRBD2. V trimming: 5 bases; J trimming: 6 bases; junction bases outside the gene matches: 9. Germline CDR1 is MNHEY and CDR2 is SVGEGT. This CDR3 has 14 amino acids. CDR3 region: CASSPAGGALEQYF. The CDR3 coding sequence is TGTGCCAGCAGTCCCGCGGGGGGAGCGCTCGAGCAGTACTTC.

This clonotype has a count of ten or more. The J gene is TRBJ1-5, the V gene TRBV29-1; TRBD1 is a possible D gene (5 bases). The CDR3 totals 13 residues. Deletions cut 4 bases from V and 1 base from J, with 8 bases between. Germline V gives CDR1 SQVTM, CDR2 ANQGSEA. CDR3 protein: CSVGRDSNQPQHF. CDR3 DNA sequence: TGCAGCGTTGGGAGGGACAGCAATCAGCCCCAGCATTTT.

This clonotype appeared many times. This sequence joins TRBV28 and TRBJ1-1; D is unresolved. The ends were cut back, 2 bases at V and 4 bases at J, with 11 bases in the middle. The CDR3 extends over 14 amino acids. Germline assignment: CDR1 MDHEN and CDR2 SYDVKM. For the CDR3, the DNA is TGTGCCAGCAGTTTAACGGAGGTACCCACTGAAGCTTTCTTT. It translates to CASSLTEVPTEAFF.

To note about this clonotype: The junction departs from germline at one end; a sequencing error may be responsible. The chain uses TRBV12-3 or TRBV12-4 and TRBJ2-5; 13 bases line up with TRBD2. The CDR3 loop spans 12 amino acids. CDR3 sequence reads: CASTGTSGTSLF. The CDR3 DNA follows: TGTGCCAGCACCGGGACTAGCGGGACTTCACTCTTC.

This chain joins TRBV5-6 and TRBJ2-1; D gene unclear. V gave up 3 bases and J gave up 6 bases, with 10 bases separating them. Germline CDR1 reads SGHDT; CDR2 reads YYEEEE. The CDR3 consists of 13 residues. The DNA of the CDR3 is TGTGCCAGCAGCTCTTACGGTGGCAATGAGCAGTTCTTC. Amino acid sequence: CASSSYGGNEQFF. Full variable domain (rest looked up from reference TRBV5-6 and TRBJ2-1): DAGVTQSPTHLIKTRGQQVTLRCSPKSGHDTVSWYQQALGQGPQFIFQYYEEEERQRGNFPDRFSGHQFPNYSSELNVNALLLGDSALYLCASSSYGGNEQFFGPGTRLTVL.

This clonotype was picked up many times. This sequence joins TRBV5-1 and TRBJ1-1, with a possible D match to TRBD1 (6 bases). The V end was cut by 0 bases, the J end by 10 bases, with 13 bases between. This CDR3 spans 13 amino acids. Per the germline V gene, CDR1 is SGHRS and CDR2 is YFSETQ. CDR3: CASSLEGGRGAFF. The CDR3 bases are TGCGCCAGCAGCTTGGAAGGAGGCAGGGGAGCTTTCTTT.

In its sample, this clonotype was seen many times. This chain joins TRBV7-9 and TRBJ1-1; D is undetermined. V was trimmed by 4 bases and J by 3 bases, leaving 6 bases between them. CDR3 length equals 12 residues. Germline-derived CDR1 and CDR2 are SEHNR and FQNEAQ (reference sequence). Written as DNA, the CDR3 is TGTGCCAGCAGCTACTTGGACACTGAAGCTTTCTTT. It yields the protein CASSYLDTEAFF.

This sequence joins TRBV7-2 and TRBJ2-1; 8 nucleotides align to TRBD2. Trimming cost V 1 base and J 3 bases; bases outside gene matches: 5. CDR3 size: 16 residues. In germline, CDR1 is SGHTA, CDR2 FQGNSA. DNA of the CDR3: TGTGCCAGCAGCTTAGTGGCGGCGGGGGGCTACAATGAGCAGTTCTTC. This gives the protein CASSLVAAGGYNEQFF.

This chain joins TRBV12-3 or TRBV12-4 and TRBJ1-2, with D perhaps TRBD1 (5 bases). The V and J ends lost 7 bases and 5 bases respectively, with 20 bases between them. CDR3 length: 15 residues. CDR3 residues: CASTPSGHKPYGYTF. CDR3 coding DNA: TGTGCCAGCACCCCTTCTGGACACAAACCGTATGGCTACACCTTC.

This clonotype was counted many times. V is TRBV28 and J is TRBJ2-1, with 13 bases matching TRBD2. The CDR3 has 15 amino acids. Germline lookup yields CDR1 MDHEN and CDR2 SYDVKM. The V and J ends lost 6 bases and 10 bases, in that order; junction bases with no gene match: 9. This CDR3 reads CASSPGLAGVREQFF. The CDR3, as DNA: TGTGCCAGCAGCCCTGGACTAGCGGGGGTCAGGGAGCAGTTCTTC.